One sample yielded the 17 T cell receptor beta chains listed below, sequenced in a study of CD4 T cells in relation to SARS-CoV-2 and coronaviruses. Data came from immunoSEQ multiplex PCR; TCRdb stores just in-frame clones and leaves some out. This sample has 25,000 to 30,000 clones, with approximately 73% found just once. The unexposed donors gave CD4+ T cells in about 2011-2018, prior to COVID-19. The cells were cultured for less than twelve days before CD4+ T cells were isolated. Their antigens remain unidentified. Sequences were obtained from CD4+ T cells from PBMCs, cultured in vitro. The receptor set was obtained from a human donor in good health.

CDR3 bases: TGTGCCAGCAGCTCCCCAGGGCAAGGAAACACCATATATTTT. Translated, it gives CASSSPGQGNTIYF. The gene calls are TRBV5-6 and TRBJ1-3; TRBD1 might be the D (5 bases). Germline V gene sequence: CDR1 SGHDT, CDR2 YYEEEE. Between the trimmed V and J ends, which lost 3 bases and 4 bases, there was a span of 11 bases. The CDR3 length is 14 residues.

The chain links TRBV5-4 to TRBJ2-1; possibly TRBD2 for D (6 bases). The V end was cut by 5 bases, the J end by 8 bases, with 17 bases between. Germline V lookup: CDR1 SGHNT, CDR2 YYREEE (reference sequence). This CDR3 is 14 amino acids long. Here the CDR3 reads CASRSPGLIDEQFF. DNA for the CDR3: TGTGCCAGCAGGTCGCCGGGACTGATCGATGAGCAGTTCTTC.

The chain links TRBV19 to TRBJ2-2; 11 nucleotides line up with TRBD1. Per germline, CDR1 LNHDA and CDR2 SQIVND (reference sequence). The CDR3 covers 16 residues. The V segment lost 3 bases and the J segment 5 bases; nucleotides outside the gene matches: 5. CDR3 in DNA: TGTGCCAGTAGTATCGGGACAGGGGGGAAAACCGGGGAGCTGTTTTTT. Residues: CASSIGTGGKTGELFF.

V and J are TRBV6-5 and TRBJ1-3; 7 bases line up with TRBD1. The V segment lost 5 bases and the J segment 3 bases; nucleotides outside the gene matches: 4. The CDR3 is 14 residues long. Germline loops: CDR1 MNHEY, CDR2 SVGAGI. CDR3 DNA sequence: TGTGCCAGCAGTCGGGACAGCTTTGGAAACACCATATATTTT. As protein: CASSRDSFGNTIYF.

The chain couples TRBV7-2 to TRBJ2-4; maybe TRBD1 (5 bases). The CDR3 covers 13 residues. V was cut by 6 bases and J by 7 bases, with 13 bases left in between. Germline CDR1 reads SGHTA; CDR2 reads FQGNSA. CDR3 nucleotides: TGTGCCAGCAGTCTTACTGGGGCGAACATTCAGTACTTC. Residues: CASSLTGANIQYF.

The genes are TRBV5-8 and TRBJ2-7; 8 nucleotides match TRBD1. Germline assignment: CDR1 SGHTS and CDR2 YDEGEE. This CDR3 comprises 16 residues. After removal of 5 bases from V and 3 bases from J, the junction contained 13 bases not matched to a gene. This CDR3 is CASREDRGVKYYEQYF. CDR3 sequence (DNA): TGTGCCAGCAGAGAAGACAGGGGCGTGAAATACTACGAGCAGTACTTC. The whole variable domain, filled in from reference TRBV5-8 and TRBJ2-7, reads EAGVTQSPTHLIKTRGQQATLRCSPISGHTSVYWYQQALGLGLQFLLWYDEGEERNRGNFPPRFSGRQFPNYSSELNVNALELEDSALYLCASREDRGVKYYEQYFGPGTRLTVT.

The CDR3: CASSIGNSGANVLTF. For the CDR3, the DNA is TGTGCCAGCAGTATTGGGAACTCTGGGGCCAACGTCCTGACTTTC. The chain recombines TRBV28 with TRBJ2-6, with D unclear. Germline CDR1 and CDR2: MDHEN and SYDVKM. V lost 5 bases to trimming and J lost 0 bases, with 8 bases between them. The CDR3 runs 15 residues.

This clone was observed once. This chain joins TRBV29-1 and TRBJ2-3, with 8 nucleotides matching TRBD2. J gave up 2 bases and V 7 bases, and 17 bases lay outside the gene matches. This CDR3 is built from 17 residues. Per the germline V gene, CDR1 is SQVTM and CDR2 is ANQGSEA. In DNA form, the CDR3 reads TGCAGCGGGGCGAGATCAGCGGGGGCCTCATCCACAGATACGCAGTATTTT. This encodes CSGARSAGASSTDTQYF.

This chain joins TRBV5-4 and TRBJ1-1; D perhaps matches TRBD1 (6 bases). The CDR3 spans 15 residues. V was clipped by 4 bases and J by 6 bases, with 19 bases between them. In germline, CDR1 is SGHNT, CDR2 YYREEE (reference sequence). The CDR3 region is CASSPGDRPFAEAFF. As DNA, the CDR3 is TGTGCCAGCAGCCCGGGCGACAGGCCGTTCGCTGAAGCTTTCTTT.

CDR3: CASRPALAHQAFF. The DNA for the CDR3 is TGTGCCAGCAGGCCGGCGTTAGCGCACCAAGCTTTCTTT. V usage is TRBV3-1 (or the pseudogene TRBV3-2) and J usage is TRBJ1-1, with no clear D. V lost 6 bases and J lost 9, with 17 bases in between. CDR1 and CDR2 (germline): LGHDT, YNNKEL (reference sequence). The CDR3 sequence is 13 residues long.

The table lists this clone with a few counts. The J gene is TRBJ2-7, the V gene TRBV2; 9 nucleotides agree with TRBD1. The CDR3 covers 14 residues. V lost 6 bases and J lost 6; bases outside the gene matches: 9. Germline CDR1 SNHLY, CDR2 FYNNEI. CDR3 protein: CASRVGTGIGEQYF. CDR3 nucleotides: TGTGCCAGCAGGGTAGGGACAGGGATTGGCGAGCAGTACTTC.

The J gene is TRBJ2-1, the V gene TRBV19, with 7 bases matching TRBD2. The CDR3 loop spans 15 amino acids. CDR1 LNHDA and CDR2 SQIVND come from the germline V gene (reference sequence). V shed 7 bases and J 2 bases; nucleotides not matched to a gene: 8. The CDR3, as DNA: TGTGCCAGTATCCCCCCGGGGGGAACCTACAATGAGCAGTTCTTC. This sequence encodes CASIPPGGTYNEQFF.

The chain recombines TRBV19 with TRBJ2-3; D is uncertain. In germline, CDR1 is LNHDA, CDR2 SQIVND (reference sequence). The CDR3 length is 15 residues. The ends were cut back, 3 bases at V and 0 bases at J, with 10 bases in the middle. CDR3 coding DNA: TGTGCCAGTAGTATGGGCAGACTTAGCACAGATACGCAGTATTTT. It specifies CASSMGRLSTDTQYF.

The gene calls are TRBV18 and TRBJ1-1; D is uncertain. V shed 3 bases and J shed 1 base, with 6 bases lying between them. Germline CDR1 KGHSH, CDR2 LQKENI. This CDR3 is 13 amino acids long. CDR3 nucleotides: TGTGCCAGCTCACCTGGGAGGAACACTGAAGCTTTCTTT. Protein: CASSPGRNTEAFF. The whole variable domain, filled in from reference TRBV18 and TRBJ1-1, reads NAGVMQNPRHLVRRRGQEARLRCSPMKGHSHVYWYRQLPEEGLKFMVYLQKENIIDESGMPKERFSAEFPKEGPSILRIQQVVRGDSAAYFCASSPGRNTEAFFGQGTRLTVV.

This clone was seen more than once but under ten times. V is TRBV19 and J is TRBJ1-2, with TRBD1 matching over 12 bases. V gave up 4 bases and J gave up 8 bases; unmatched junction bases: 2. The CDR3 has 13 amino acids. CDR1 is LNHDA, CDR2 SQIVND, per germline (reference sequence). CDR3 sequence: CASSTGTGGGYTF. CDR3 DNA sequence: TGTGCCAGTAGTACAGGGACAGGGGGCGGCTACACCTTC.

This clone has a handful of counts. The chain couples TRBV5-1 to TRBJ2-1; no firm D call. Trimming cost V 3 bases and J 5 bases, with 12 bases left between them. This CDR3 has 14 amino acids. Germline CDR1 and CDR2: SGHRS and YFSETQ. CDR3 protein: CASSSSTTHNEQFF. The CDR3 DNA reads TGCGCCAGCAGCTCCTCAACTACCCACAATGAGCAGTTCTTC.

The CDR3 reads CASSYWGHLNNYEQYF. As DNA, the CDR3 is TGTGCCAGCAGTTACTGGGGACACCTAAACAACTACGAGCAGTACTTC. The chain combines TRBV6-5 with TRBJ2-7; D might be TRBD1 (6 bases). The CDR3 is 16 residues long. Trimming pared 1 base from V and 3 bases from J, leaving 16 bases between. CDR1 MNHEY and CDR2 SVGAGI come from the germline V gene.